This entry concerns a single T cell receptor (beta chain). Its antigen is undetermined. The entry originates in a study of cytomegalovirus exposure and HLA in healthy donors. In the study overall: From about 200 million T cells, an earlier analysis saw 117 million unique TCR beta sequences. Counted in an early data release were about 86 million unique TCRs from HLA-typed donors.

General study results and limits: Accurate predictions that matched the HLA-A and HLA-B alleles of most subjects were reportedly made from TCR beta sequences. Later genetic work tied a missense DCLRE1C variant to beta-chain V and J trimming.

The CDR3 length is 14 residues. The V gene end was trimmed by 0 bases and the J gene end by 2 bases; junction bases not matched to a gene: 1. Germline values: CDR1 SGDLS, CDR2 YYNGEE. The PCR made use of 60 Vbeta and 13 Jbeta primers. Using immunoSEQ multiplex PCR, the repertoire was profiled, and TCRdb retains in-frame clones only, with some absent. The sample includes roughly 150,000 clones, roughly four fifths seen only once; the top ten take 2% to 3%. The clonotype comes from a female donor in good health and CMV-seronegative. The sequenced sample consisted of PBMCs. The genes are TRBV9 and TRBJ2-5; 7 bases are a match to TRBD1. The CDR3 region has the DNA TGTGCCAGCAGCGTAGCGACAGGGCAAGAGACCCAGTACTTC. Amino acids: CASSVATGQETQYF.